This is a list of T cell receptor beta chains from one sample in a study of Graves' ophthalmopathy and Graves' hyperthyroidism. MiXCR, applied by TCRdb to the multiplex PCR reads, yields one record per CDR3 protein. The repertoire holds roughly 300,000 distinct CDR3 sequences, with roughly a sixth as singletons. Sequencing was done on a sample of peripheral blood. These receptors all come from an adult man with Graves' ophthalmopathy. CDR3s include the opening cysteine and the closing phenylalanine or tryptophan. The order of the fields is V gene, clone size, D gene, J gene, CDR3 DNA, CDR3 protein. D genes are given only for firm matches. Only some rows state a clone size, as once, few, many or a class for expanded clones.

>TRBV15|many|.|TRBJ1-2
TGTGCCACCCGCGACAGGAGAGCTAACTATGGCTACACCTTC
CATRDRRANYGYTF
>TRBV4-1|many|.|TRBJ2-7
TGCGCCAGCAGCCAAGAAATGGGGGGCTACGAGCAGTACTTC
CASSQEMGGYEQYF
>TRBV20-1|.|.|TRBJ2-5
TGCAGTGCTGACGTGGGGACTGGGCGGGAGACCCAGTACTTC
CSADVGTGRETQYF
>TRBV4-2|many|TRBD1|TRBJ2-5
TGTGCCAGCAGCCCGGCAAGGGGGCAGGGGGAGACCCAGTACTTC
CASSPARGQGETQYF
>TRBV30|many|TRBD1|TRBJ1-5
TGTGCCTGGAGCCCAGGGGGACGGATCAATCAGCCCCAGCATTTT
CAWSPGGRINQPQHF
>TRBV19|many|.|TRBJ1-1
TGTGCCAGTAGAAATCAGGGATGGGTGAACGCTGAAGCTTTCTTT
CASRNQGWVNAEAFF
>TRBV27|many|.|TRBJ1-6
TGTGCCAGCAGGCAAAGGACTTCCCTCAACTCCTATAATTCACCCCTCCACTTT
CASRQRTSLNSYNSPLHF
>TRBV12-3/TRBV12-4|many|TRBD1|TRBJ1-1
TGTGCCAGCAGTTTAGTGGGACAGGGTGGTCATGGCGCTTTCTTT
CASSLVGQGGHGAFF
>TRBV12-3/TRBV12-4|many|.|TRBJ2-4
TGTGCCAGCAGTTCCCCTGGGTCTCTCAAAAACATTCAGTACTTC
CASSSPGSLKNIQYF
>TRBV30|many|TRBD2|TRBJ2-4
TGTGCCTGGAGTCCGGGGGGTGACAAAAACATTCAGTACTTC
CAWSPGGDKNIQYF
>TRBV28|many|.|TRBJ2-5
TGTGCCAGCAGCCCCAGGGAGCGAGGCCAAGAGACCCAGTACTTC
CASSPRERGQETQYF
>TRBV6-5|many|.|TRBJ1-5
TGTGCCAGCAATCTCAAGCTCAATCAGCCCCAGCATTTT
CASNLKLNQPQHF
>TRBV6-1|.|.|TRBJ1-2
TGTGCCAGCAGTGAAGAGCTAATCCTAAACTATGGCTACACCTTC
CASSEELILNYGYTF
>TRBV24-1|.|.|TRBJ1-2
TGTGCCACCAGTGATCAGGGGCGCTATGGCTACACCTTC
CATSDQGRYGYTF
>TRBV2|many|TRBD1|TRBJ2-7
TGTGCCAGTACACAGGGGAGCTCCTACGAGCAGTACTTC
CASTQGSSYEQYF
>TRBV20-1|many|TRBD1|TRBJ2-7
TGCAGTGCGAGGGACAGGGGGCGTCTCTACGAGCAGTACTTC
CSARDRGRLYEQYF
>TRBV7-2|many|.|TRBJ1-1
TGTGCCAGCAGCTTAGTGGCAGGGCGGAACACTGAAGCTTTCTTT
CASSLVAGRNTEAFF
>TRBV6-2/TRBV6-3|few|TRBD2|TRBJ2-5
TGTGCCAGCAGTCCAACTAGCGGGGGGGCCCAGACCCAGTACTTC
CASSPTSGGAQTQYF
>TRBV4-1|many|.|TRBJ2-7
TGCGCCAGCAGCCAAGATTGGAGCTCCTACGAGCAGTACTTC
CASSQDWSSYEQYF
>TRBV6-5|many|.|TRBJ1-1
TGTGCCAGCAGTTACATTGTGAACACTGAAGCTTTCTTT
CASSYIVNTEAFF
>TRBV6-1|few|.|TRBJ2-5
TGTGCCAGCAGTACAGGGTATCGGGGTTCATATGTAGGAGAGACCCAGTACTTC
CASSTGYRGSYVGETQYF
>TRBV9|.|.|TRBJ2-4
TGTGCCAGCAGCGTAGGTGTGGGGGACAAAAACATTCAGTACTTC
CASSVGVGDKNIQYF
>TRBV3-1|many|.|TRBJ2-7
TGTGCCAGCAGCCAAGCGGGCGAGCAGTACTTC
CASSQAGEQYF
>TRBV30|many|.|TRBJ1-2
TGTGCCTGGAGTGTCGGCTCGGCAGACAACTATGGCTACACCTTC
CAWSVGSADNYGYTF
>TRBV6-6|many|.|TRBJ1-6
TGTGCCAGCAGTTACTTTAATTCACCCCTCCACTTT
CASSYFNSPLHF
>TRBV6-2/TRBV6-3|many|.|TRBJ2-2
TGTGCCAGCAGTCAGGACAGAGACTCCACCGGGGAGCTGTTTTTT
CASSQDRDSTGELFF